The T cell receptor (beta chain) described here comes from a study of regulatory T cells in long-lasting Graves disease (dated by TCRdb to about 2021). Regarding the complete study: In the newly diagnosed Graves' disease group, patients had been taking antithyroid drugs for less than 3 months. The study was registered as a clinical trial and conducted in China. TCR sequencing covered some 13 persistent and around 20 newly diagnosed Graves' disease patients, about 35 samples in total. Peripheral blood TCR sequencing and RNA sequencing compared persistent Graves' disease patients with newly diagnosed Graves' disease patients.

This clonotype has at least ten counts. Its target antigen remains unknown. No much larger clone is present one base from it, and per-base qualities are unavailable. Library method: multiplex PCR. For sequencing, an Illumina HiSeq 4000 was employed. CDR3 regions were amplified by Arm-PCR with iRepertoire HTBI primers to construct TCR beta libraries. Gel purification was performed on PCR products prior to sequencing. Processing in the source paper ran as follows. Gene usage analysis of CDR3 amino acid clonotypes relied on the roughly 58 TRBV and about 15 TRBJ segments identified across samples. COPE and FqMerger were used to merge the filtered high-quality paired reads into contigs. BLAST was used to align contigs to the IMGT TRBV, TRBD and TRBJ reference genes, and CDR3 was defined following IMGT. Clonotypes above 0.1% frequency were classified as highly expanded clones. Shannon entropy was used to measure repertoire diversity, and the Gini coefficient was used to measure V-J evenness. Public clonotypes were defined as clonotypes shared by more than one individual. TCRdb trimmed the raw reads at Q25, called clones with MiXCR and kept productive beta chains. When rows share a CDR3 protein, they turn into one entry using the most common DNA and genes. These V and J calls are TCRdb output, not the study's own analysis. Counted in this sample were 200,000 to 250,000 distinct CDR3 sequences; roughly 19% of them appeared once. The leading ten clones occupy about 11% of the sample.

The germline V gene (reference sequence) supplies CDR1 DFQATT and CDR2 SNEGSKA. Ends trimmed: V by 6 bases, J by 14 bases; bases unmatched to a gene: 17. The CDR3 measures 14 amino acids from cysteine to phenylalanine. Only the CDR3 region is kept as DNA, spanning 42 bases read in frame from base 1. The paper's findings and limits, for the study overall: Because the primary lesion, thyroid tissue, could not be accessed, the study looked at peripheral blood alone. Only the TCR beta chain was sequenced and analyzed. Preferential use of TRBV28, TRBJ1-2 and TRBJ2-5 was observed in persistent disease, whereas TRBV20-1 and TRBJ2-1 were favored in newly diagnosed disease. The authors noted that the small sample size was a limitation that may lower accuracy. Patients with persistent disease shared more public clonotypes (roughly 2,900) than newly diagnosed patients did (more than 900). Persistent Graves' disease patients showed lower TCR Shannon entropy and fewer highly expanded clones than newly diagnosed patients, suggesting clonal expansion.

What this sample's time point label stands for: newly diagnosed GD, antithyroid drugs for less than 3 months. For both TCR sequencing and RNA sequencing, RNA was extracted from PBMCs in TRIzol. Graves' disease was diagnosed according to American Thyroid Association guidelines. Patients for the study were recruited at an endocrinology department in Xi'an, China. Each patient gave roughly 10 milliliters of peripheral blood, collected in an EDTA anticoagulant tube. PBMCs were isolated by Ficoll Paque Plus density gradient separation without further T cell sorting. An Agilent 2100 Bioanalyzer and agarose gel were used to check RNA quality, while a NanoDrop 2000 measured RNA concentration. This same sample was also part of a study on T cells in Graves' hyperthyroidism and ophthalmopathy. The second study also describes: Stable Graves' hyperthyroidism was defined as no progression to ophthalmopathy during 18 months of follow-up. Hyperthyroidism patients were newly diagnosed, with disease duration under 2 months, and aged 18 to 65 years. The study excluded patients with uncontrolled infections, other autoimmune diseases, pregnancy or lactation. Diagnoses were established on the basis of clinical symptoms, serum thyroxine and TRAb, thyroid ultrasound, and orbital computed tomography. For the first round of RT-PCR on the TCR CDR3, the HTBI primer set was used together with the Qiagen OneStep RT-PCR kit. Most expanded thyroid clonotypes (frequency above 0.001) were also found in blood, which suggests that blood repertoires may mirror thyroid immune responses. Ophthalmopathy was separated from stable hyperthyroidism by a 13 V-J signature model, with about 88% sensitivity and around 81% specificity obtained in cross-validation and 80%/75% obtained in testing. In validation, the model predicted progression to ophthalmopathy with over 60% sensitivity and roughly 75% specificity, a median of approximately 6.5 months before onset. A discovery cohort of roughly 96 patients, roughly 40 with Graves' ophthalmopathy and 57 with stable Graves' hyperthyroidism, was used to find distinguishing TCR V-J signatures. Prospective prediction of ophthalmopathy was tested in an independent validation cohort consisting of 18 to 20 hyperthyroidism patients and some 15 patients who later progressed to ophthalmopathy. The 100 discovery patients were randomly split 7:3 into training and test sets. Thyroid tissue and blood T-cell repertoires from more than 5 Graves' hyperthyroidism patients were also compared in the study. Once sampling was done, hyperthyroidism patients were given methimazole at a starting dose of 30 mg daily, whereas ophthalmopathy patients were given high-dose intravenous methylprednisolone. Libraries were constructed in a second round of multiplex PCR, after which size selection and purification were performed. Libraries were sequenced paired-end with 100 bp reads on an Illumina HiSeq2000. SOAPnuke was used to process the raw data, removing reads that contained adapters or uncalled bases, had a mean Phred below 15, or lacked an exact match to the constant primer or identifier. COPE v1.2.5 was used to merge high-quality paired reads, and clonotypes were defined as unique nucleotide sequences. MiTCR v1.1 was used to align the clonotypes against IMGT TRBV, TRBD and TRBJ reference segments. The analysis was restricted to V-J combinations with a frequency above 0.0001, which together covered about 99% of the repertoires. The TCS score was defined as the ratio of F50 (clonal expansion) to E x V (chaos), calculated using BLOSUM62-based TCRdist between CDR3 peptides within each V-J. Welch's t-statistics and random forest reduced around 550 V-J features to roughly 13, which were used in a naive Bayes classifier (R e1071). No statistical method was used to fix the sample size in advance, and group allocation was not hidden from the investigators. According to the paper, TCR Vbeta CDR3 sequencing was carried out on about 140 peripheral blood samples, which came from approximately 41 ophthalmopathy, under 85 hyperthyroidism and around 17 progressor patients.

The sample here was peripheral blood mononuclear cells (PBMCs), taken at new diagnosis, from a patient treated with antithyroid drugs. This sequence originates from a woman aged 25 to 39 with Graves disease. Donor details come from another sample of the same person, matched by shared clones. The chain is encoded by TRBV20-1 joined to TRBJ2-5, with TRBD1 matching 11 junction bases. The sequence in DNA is TGCAGTGCCTTCCCCGGGACAGGGGGGGTTGGGGAATACTTC. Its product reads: CSAFPGTGGVGEYF.